This T cell receptor (beta chain) is from a study of control samples from healthy donors and cancer patients. With V trimmed by 4 bases and J by 6 bases, 4 bases remained unmatched. CDR1 LNHDA and CDR2 SQIVND come from the germline V gene (reference sequence). The CDR3 runs to 15 residues. TCRdb keeps only in-frame clones here, not all; method: immunoSEQ multiplex PCR. The sample lists approximately 140,000 clones, over 85% occurring once. This sequence joins TRBV19 and TRBJ1-5; 12 bases are shared with TRBD1. The clonotype originates from a man between 18 and 35 years old in good health. Sequenced material: blood. The CDR3 DNA reads TGTGCCAGTAGTACCGGGACAGGGGGCGGTCAGCCCCAGCATTTT. It encodes CASSTGTGGGQPQHF.